The 13 T cell receptor beta chains below all came from one sample that was sequenced in a study of T cells after yellow fever vaccination. TCRdb ran MiXCR on the 5' RACE reads and lists one entry per CDR3 protein. The sample consists of 300,000 to 400,000 distinct CDR3 sequences, around 6.5% of them appearing once. Specimen: PBMCs, collected 5 days after the yellow fever booster vaccination. The receptors were gathered from a man aged 25-45 years who received the YFV17D yellow fever vaccine.

This clonotype was observed many times. The V and J genes are TRBV12-3 or TRBV12-4 and TRBJ2-1; 7 positions match TRBD2. V lost 5 bases to trimming and J lost 0 bases; unmatched junction nucleotides: 10. This CDR3 is 17 amino acids long. The CDR3 loop is CASSILWGGSSYNEQFF. The CDR3 DNA reads as TGTGCCAGCAGTATCCTGTGGGGGGGGAGCTCCTACAATGAGCAGTTCTTC.

Ten or more counts support this clonotype. This sequence joins TRBV5-5 and TRBJ2-2, with 7 bases identical to TRBD2. Per germline, CDR1 SGHKS and CDR2 YYEKEE (reference sequence). V shed 4 bases, J shed 2 bases, and the junction held 5 bases outside the gene matches. This CDR3 has 15 residues. CDR3 region: CASSLSGTNTGELFF. As DNA, the CDR3 is TGTGCCAGCAGCCTGAGCGGGACCAACACCGGGGAGCTGTTTTTT.

This clonotype was counted a few times. J is TRBJ2-1 and V is TRBV7-2; TRBD2 agrees at 14 bases. With 1 base clipped from V and 8 bases from J, the junction kept 4 bases outside the gene matches. This CDR3 contains 16 residues. Germline assignment: CDR1 SGHTA and CDR2 FQGNSA. The CDR3 coding sequence is TGTGCCAGCAGCTTAGGGAGACTAGCGGGAGGGGATGAGCAGTTCTTC. Protein: CASSLGRLAGGDEQFF.

This clonotype was observed at least ten times. V is TRBV25-1 and J is TRBJ2-7, with TRBD2 identical over 8 bases. V gave up 2 bases and J gave up 1 base; unmatched junction bases: 1. The germline gives CDR1 MGHDK, CDR2 SYGVNS. The CDR3 runs 14 residues. The CDR3 here is CASSESGRSYEQYF. As DNA, the CDR3 is TGTGCCAGCAGTGAAAGCGGGAGATCCTACGAGCAGTACTTC.

This clonotype has a handful of counts. The chain uses TRBV7-2 and TRBJ2-7; the D is unclear. V was trimmed by 4 bases and J by 0 bases, leaving 10 bases between them. This CDR3 region has 14 residues. Germline lookup yields CDR1 SGHTA and CDR2 FQGNSA. The CDR3 DNA reads TGTGCCAGCAGCTCTCGACGGAGCTCCTACGAGCAGTACTTC. Residues: CASSSRRSSYEQYF. Full variable domain (remainder filled in from reference TRBV7-2 and TRBJ2-7): GAGVSQSPSNKVTEKGKDVELRCDPISGHTALYWYRQSLGQGLEFLIYFQGNSAPDKSGLPSDRFSAERTGGSVSTLTIQRTQQEDSAVYLCASSSRRSSYEQYFGPGTRLTVT.

This clonotype was seen at least ten times. A read error may produce the germline difference seen at one junction end. The chain has TRBV4-3 and TRBJ1-5; D is perhaps TRBD1 (6 bases). Germline loops: CDR1 LGHNA, CDR2 YSLEER. This CDR3 spans 13 amino acids. In nucleotides, the CDR3 is TGTGCCAGCAGTCAGGGGAGCAATCAGCCCCAGCATTTT. Encoded protein: CASSQGSNQPQHF.

Ten or more counts support this clonotype. This sequence joins TRBV6-2 or TRBV6-3 and TRBJ1-2; D unresolved. This CDR3 has 11 residues. The V gene lost 6 bases and the J gene lost 4 bases, with 6 bases spanning the gap. CDR1 is MNHEY and CDR2 is SVGEGT in the germline V gene. The CDR3 loop is CASSDTYGYTF. CDR3 sequence (DNA): TGTGCCAGCAGCGACACCTATGGCTACACCTTC.

The rearrangement links TRBV5-1 to TRBJ2-7; either TRBD1 or TRBD2 may supply D (5 bases each). Germline values: CDR1 SGHRS, CDR2 YFSETQ. With 4 bases removed from V and 6 bases from J, the gap between germline ends came to 17 bases. This CDR3 spans 14 amino acids. DNA for the CDR3: TGCGCCAGCAGCCCGGAACCCCGGGACGGCGAGCAGTACTTC. This translates into CASSPEPRDGEQYF.

This clonotype was detected ten times or more. The chain joins TRBV7-8 to TRBJ2-7; 7 bases line up with TRBD1. The CDR3 is 16 residues long. Germline V CDR1 and CDR2: SGHVS, FQNEAQ. Unmatched junction bases numbered 8, after V lost 1 base and J lost 2 bases. CDR3 DNA sequence: TGTGCCAGCAGCTTAGAGGGTGGGGACAGAGCCTACGAGCAGTACTTC. It codes for CASSLEGGDRAYEQYF.

Many counts were recorded for this clonotype. The chain carries TRBV6-1 and TRBJ1-1, with D perhaps TRBD1 (5 bases). The V end was cut by 8 bases, the J end by 4 bases, with 17 bases between. This CDR3 has 14 residues. Germline CDR1 and CDR2: MNHNS and SASEGT. In nucleotides, the CDR3 is TGTGCCAGCGACTTTAACAGGCAAGGCACTGAAGCTTTCTTT. Translating it yields CASDFNRQGTEAFF.

This clonotype turned up a few times. The chain joins TRBV12-3 or TRBV12-4 to TRBJ1-1, with a possible D match to TRBD1 (5 bases). The CDR3 spans 14 residues. Trimming stripped 6 bases from V and 1 base from J, with 12 bases between. CDR3 sequence: CASRGDQWNTEAFF. DNA for the CDR3: TGTGCCAGCAGGGGGGACCAATGGAACACTGAAGCTTTCTTT.

Many counts were recorded for this clonotype. The chain carries TRBV9 and TRBJ2-7, with 7 positions matching TRBD1. J lost 0 bases, V lost 2 bases, and 2 bases had no gene match. Germline assignment: CDR1 SGDLS and CDR2 YYNGEE. The CDR3 extends over 14 amino acids. DNA for the CDR3: TGTGCCAGCAGCGTGGGGGACAGCTCCTACGAGCAGTACTTC. Its translation is CASSVGDSSYEQYF.

This clonotype was counted only a few times. This chain uses TRBV7-2 with TRBJ1-2; no firm D call. This CDR3 has 15 residues. Germline CDR1 SGHTA, CDR2 FQGNSA. The V end lost 0 bases, the J end lost 3 bases, and 11 bases lay between the germline ends. CDR3 nucleotide sequence: TGTGCCAGCAGCTTAGCCTCCGGGAGCGACTATGGCTACACCTTC. Translated: CASSLASGSDYGYTF.